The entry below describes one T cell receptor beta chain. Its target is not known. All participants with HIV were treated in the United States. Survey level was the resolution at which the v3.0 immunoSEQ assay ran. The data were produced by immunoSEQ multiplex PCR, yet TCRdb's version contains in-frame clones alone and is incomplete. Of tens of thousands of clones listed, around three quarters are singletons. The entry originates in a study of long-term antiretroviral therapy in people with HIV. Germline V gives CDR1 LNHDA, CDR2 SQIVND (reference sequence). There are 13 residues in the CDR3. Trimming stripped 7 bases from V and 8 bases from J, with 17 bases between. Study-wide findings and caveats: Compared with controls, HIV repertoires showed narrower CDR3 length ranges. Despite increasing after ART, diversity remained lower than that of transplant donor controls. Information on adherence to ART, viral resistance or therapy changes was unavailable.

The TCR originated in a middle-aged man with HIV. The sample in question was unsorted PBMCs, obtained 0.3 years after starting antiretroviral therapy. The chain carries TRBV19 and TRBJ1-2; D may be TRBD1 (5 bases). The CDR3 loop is CASMKRGTEGYTF. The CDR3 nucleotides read TGTGCCAGTATGAAGAGGGGCACGGAAGGCTACACCTTC.